The clone carrying this T cell receptor beta chain was detected a few times. Antigen: not known. The record originates from a study of identical twins. The study, taken as a whole, reports: Cross-sectional statistics underpinned the conclusions; the same donors were not followed. Fewer insertions were carried by abundant cord blood beta clonotypes, but none was seen in memory repertoires.

Template switching, a step in the protocol, added a universal primer site, and cDNA carried unique molecular identifiers. TCRdb processed the 5' RACE reads anew with MiXCR; each CDR3 protein has one entry. The repertoire has under 450,000 distinct CDR3 sequences, around a sixth of them found once; the top ten carry 9.5% to 15%. There are 15 residues in the CDR3. V was clipped by 5 bases and J by 3 bases; unmatched bases: 9. Germline V CDR1 and CDR2: SGHVS, FNYEAQ. The V and J genes are TRBV7-6 and TRBJ2-7; TRBD1 matches 8 bases. Sequencing was done on a sample of naive T cells sorted from blood. This receptor was identified in a man in his fifties or sixties in good health. CDR3 sequence: CASSPGQGAFYEQYF. In nucleotides, the CDR3 is TGTGCCAGCAGCCCCGGGCAGGGGGCTTTCTACGAGCAGTACTTC.